The rows below give T cell receptor beta chains drawn from one sample of a study of OX40 agonist ivuxolimab in advanced cancers. Data came from immunoSEQ multiplex PCR; TCRdb stores just in-frame clones and leaves some out. The data show about 45,000 clones, with 88% seen just once and roughly 0.98% held by the top ten. Sample: CD4+ or CD8+ T cells sorted from blood, taken in a trial of the OX40 agonist ivuxolimab. These receptors were taken from an adult with an advanced solid tumor such as melanoma, head and neck, liver or kidney cancer. Both conserved end residues are part of each CDR3. A D gene is named only where the DNA matches it firmly. Part of the rows lack a size; the others show once, few, many or a class for expanded clones.

>TRBV5-1|.|TRBJ2-5|.
CASSTLGGQETQYF
TGCGCCAGCAGCACCCTTGGGGGCCAAGAGACCCAGTACTTC
>TRBV9|.|TRBJ2-1|TRBD2
CASSVDPAGGSNEQFF
TGTGCCAGCAGCGTAGATCCGGCGGGAGGGTCGAATGAGCAGTTCTTC
>TRBV5-4|.|TRBJ2-1|TRBD1
CASSSGTGGYNEQFF
TGTGCCAGCAGCTCCGGGACAGGGGGGTACAATGAGCAGTTCTTC
>TRBV19|.|TRBJ1-2|.
CASSSRITAQGYGYTF
TGTGCCAGTAGTAGCCGCATCACAGCTCAGGGGTATGGCTACACCTTC
>TRBV5-4|.|TRBJ1-4|.
CASSLQSNEKLFF
TGTGCCAGCAGCTTACAGAGTAATGAAAAACTGTTTTTT
>TRBV11-2|once|TRBJ2-2|TRBD2
CASSSPSGRPSTGELFF
TGTGCCAGCAGCTCTCCTAGCGGGAGGCCCTCCACCGGGGAGCTGTTTTTT
>TRBV18|.|TRBJ2-7|TRBD2
CASSPPFRGTNEQYF
TGTGCCAGCTCACCACCATTTCGGGGGACTAACGAGCAGTACTTC
>TRBV7-3|.|TRBJ2-2|TRBD2
CASSYGDGAGAGELFF
TGTGCCAGCAGCTACGGGGATGGAGCGGGAGCGGGGGAGCTGTTTTTT
>TRBV28|.|TRBJ2-7|.
CASSLGSYYEQYF
TGTGCCAGCAGCCTAGGATCCTACTACGAGCAGTACTTC
>TRBV27|.|TRBJ2-1|.
CASLRTNSNEQFF
TGTGCCAGCCTGAGGACTAATTCCAATGAGCAGTTCTTC
>TRBV7-9|.|TRBJ1-5|.
CASSLMTSNQPQHF
TGTGCCAGCAGCTTAATGACTAGCAATCAGCCCCAGCATTTT
>TRBV5-8|.|TRBJ2-3|TRBD2
CASSSHGGVPSTDTQYF
TGTGCCAGCAGCTCCCATGGGGGGGTCCCTAGCACAGATACGCAGTATTTT
>TRBV7-2|.|TRBJ2-3|.
CASSLGLGSDTQYF
TGTGCCAGCAGCTTAGGCCTGGGATCCGATACGCAGTATTTT
>TRBV9|.|TRBJ2-2|.
CASSGLRLDYSGELFF
TGTGCCAGCAGCGGATTACGGCTAGACTATAGCGGGGAGCTGTTTTTT
>TRBV6-6|.|TRBJ1-2|TRBD1
CASSYGRGQGYTF
TGTGCCAGCAGTTACGGCAGGGGGCAAGGCTACACCTTC
>TRBV7-9|once|TRBJ2-1|TRBD2
CASSSHPTSGRKNEQFF
TGTGCCAGCAGCTCCCACCCGACTAGCGGGAGGAAGAATGAGCAGTTCTTC
>TRBV14|.|TRBJ1-1|.
CASSRLSMDTEAFF
TGTGCCAGCAGCCGACTCTCCATGGACACTGAAGCTTTCTTT
>TRBV30|.|TRBJ2-4|.
CAWHDTNIQYF
TGTGCCTGGCACGACACAAACATTCAGTACTTC
>TRBV30|few|TRBJ1-1|TRBD1
CAWRAGGTEAFF
TGTGCCTGGAGGGCAGGGGGCACTGAAGCTTTCTTT
>TRBV7-2|.|TRBJ2-1|TRBD1
CAGSSGTGRYNEQFF
TGTGCCGGCAGCTCCGGGACAGGGAGGTACAATGAGCAGTTCTTC
>TRBV28|.|TRBJ2-7|.
CATRKGGREQYF
TGTGCCACCCGCAAGGGGGGTAGAGAGCAGTACTTC
>TRBV6-6|.|TRBJ1-2|.
CASSPQGRNYGYTF
TGTGCCAGCTCCCCCCAAGGGCGGAACTATGGCTACACCTTC
>TRBV5-1|.|TRBJ2-3|TRBD2
CASSPGTSGGLTYF
TGCGCCAGCAGCCCGGGGACTAGCGGGGGTTTGACGTATTTT
>TRBV7-2|once|TRBJ2-7|.
CASSGEILAAPYEQYF
TGTGCCAGCAGCGGCGAGATTCTGGCGGCCCCCTACGAGCAGTACTTC
>TRBV18|.|TRBJ2-1|.
CASSILDWSYNEQFF
TGTGCCAGCTCTATACTTGATTGGTCCTACAATGAGCAGTTCTTC
>TRBV18|.|TRBJ2-7|.
CASSPLSRGSYEQYF
TGTGCCAGCTCACCACTTTCGCGGGGCTCCTACGAGCAGTACTTC
>TRBV9|.|TRBJ2-5|TRBD2
CASSTSGRALETQYF
TGTGCCAGCAGCACAAGCGGGAGGGCCCTAGAGACCCAGTACTTC
>TRBV15|once|TRBJ2-7|TRBD2
CATSKWEGQDRSQYF
TGTGCCACCAGCAAGTGGGAGGGGCAGGACCGATCGCAGTACTTC
>TRBV11-2|.|TRBJ1-4|.
CASSLDGHADLNEKLFF
TGTGCCAGCAGCTTAGATGGACATGCGGACCTTAATGAAAAACTGTTTTTT
>TRBV5-8|.|TRBJ2-7|.
CASSQKRGTRQYF
TGTGCCAGCAGCCAAAAAAGGGGCACCAGGCAGTACTTC
>TRBV7-8|.|TRBJ1-6|.
CASREDISNSPLHF
TGTGCCAGCAGGGAGGACATAAGTAATTCACCCCTCCACTTT